Listed below are T cell receptor beta chains from one sample, sequenced in a study of blood T cell repertoires in COVID-19. TCRdb's table, derived via immunoSEQ multiplex PCR, lists solely in-frame clones and lacks some. Among over 150,000 clones listed, over 80% were seen once. Specimen: peripheral blood. The receptors here all came from a middle-aged woman with COVID-19, enrolled during active disease. Both conserved end residues are part of each CDR3. D genes are given only for firm matches. Some rows have no size entry. The others give once, few or many, or a class for an expanded clone.

abundance | d_gene | j_gene | v_gene | CDR3aa | CDR3nt
- | TRBD1 | TRBJ2-2 | TRBV10-2 | CASSLRRGPGTGELFF | TGCGCCAGCAGCTTAAGAAGGGGGCCGGGCACCGGGGAGCTGTTTTTT
few | - | TRBJ1-5 | TRBV5-5 | CASSLRRGPQHF | TGTGCCAGCAGCTTGAGGCGGGGGCCCCAGCATTTT
- | - | TRBJ1-2 | TRBV5-1 | CASSSSTGNRGSYTF | TGCGCCAGCAGCTCATCGACCGGGAACCGAGGAAGCTACACCTTC
- | TRBD2 | TRBJ2-2 | TRBV3-1/TRBV3-2 | CASSQGTSGATGELFF | TGTGCCAGCAGCCAAGGTACTAGCGGGGCCACCGGGGAGCTGTTTTTT
few | - | TRBJ2-1 | TRBV5-4 | CASSLAQLVSNEQFF | TGTGCCAGCAGCTTGGCACAGTTGGTTTCCAATGAGCAGTTCTTC
once | - | TRBJ2-7 | TRBV19 | CASSASATGSYEQYF | TGTGCCAGTAGTGCGAGCGCAACAGGGTCCTACGAGCAGTACTTC
- | TRBD1 | TRBJ1-4 | TRBV6-5 | CASSYDRGVKLFF | TGTGCCAGCAGTTACGACAGGGGGGTAAAACTGTTTTTT
- | - | TRBJ1-1 | TRBV5-1 | CASSLVGSEAFF | TGCGCCAGCAGCTTGGTCGGTAGTGAAGCTTTCTTT
few | - | TRBJ1-1 | TRBV7-3 | CASSLTQGTEAFF | TGTGCCAGCAGCTTAACCCAGGGGACTGAAGCTTTCTTT
- | TRBD2 | TRBJ2-1 | TRBV20-1 | CSASNSGRAHEQFF | TGCAGTGCTAGTAATAGCGGGAGGGCTCATGAGCAGTTCTTC
- | - | TRBJ2-3 | TRBV10-1 | CASSSRVGQWPSTQYF | TGCGCCAGCAGTTCTAGAGTGGGGCAGTGGCCTTCCACGCAGTATTTT
- | - | TRBJ1-4 | TRBV27 | CASSLSSQGYEKLFF | TGTGCCAGCAGTTTATCTTCACAGGGATATGAAAAACTGTTTTTT
- | - | TRBJ1-6 | TRBV18 | CASSPDRSGSPLHF | TGTGCCAGCTCACCAGACAGAAGTGGTTCACCCCTCCACTTT
- | - | TRBJ1-6 | TRBV6-6 | CASRAGRSPLHF | TGTGCCAGCAGGGCGGGTCGGTCACCCCTCCACTTT
- | - | TRBJ1-2 | TRBV5-1 | CASSSNNLWEGYTF | TGCGCCAGCAGCTCCAACAATCTTTGGGAGGGCTACACCTTC
few | - | TRBJ1-2 | TRBV28 | CASTLTPGVGGYTF | TGTGCCAGCACCTTAACCCCAGGGGTCGGGGGCTACACCTTC
once | TRBD1 | TRBJ2-1 | TRBV12-3/TRBV12-4 | CASSPQTGNEQFF | TGTGCCAGCAGCCCTCAGACAGGGAATGAGCAGTTCTTC
- | - | TRBJ2-7 | TRBV5-1 | CASRKDNYEQYF | TGCGCCAGCAGGAAGGACAACTACGAGCAGTACTTC
- | - | TRBJ1-1 | TRBV6-4 | CASRAQGNTEAFF | TGTGCCAGCAGGGCCCAGGGGAACACTGAAGCTTTCTTT
- | TRBD1 | TRBJ2-7 | TRBV5-8 | CASSLGQGPNEQYF | TGTGCCAGCAGCTTGGGACAGGGGCCTAACGAGCAGTACTTC
- | TRBD1 | TRBJ1-5 | TRBV25-1 | CASSGQGSNQPQHF | TGTGCCAGCTCGGGACAGGGTAGCAATCAGCCCCAGCATTTT
- | - | TRBJ1-3 | TRBV9 | CASSVLDSHSGKTIYF | TGTGCCAGCAGCGTTCTGGACAGCCACTCTGGAAAAACCATATATTTT
- | TRBD1 | TRBJ1-2 | TRBV5-4 | CASSPGTGRGYTF | TGTGCCAGCAGCCCCGGGACAGGGCGCGGCTACACCTTC
- | - | TRBJ1-1 | TRBV18 | CASSPPDTMNTEAFF | TGTGCCAGCTCACCACCGGACACCATGAACACTGAAGCTTTCTTT
once | TRBD1 | TRBJ2-2 | TRBV4-2 | CASSQDIWDRLPRELFF | TGTGCCAGCAGCCAAGATATCTGGGACAGGCTACCCCGGGAGCTGTTTTTT
- | - | TRBJ2-1 | TRBV6-5 | CASGHTGNEQFF | TGTGCCAGCGGCCACACGGGGAATGAGCAGTTCTTC
- | - | TRBJ2-3 | TRBV7-7 | CASSLSPRDTQYF | TGTGCCAGCAGCCTCTCACCTAGGGATACGCAGTATTTT
- | TRBD2 | TRBJ2-3 | TRBV5-1 | CASSFLHGLAGGSDTQYF | TGCGCCAGCAGCTTTCTCCACGGGTTGGCGGGAGGTTCGGATACGCAGTATTTT
- | - | TRBJ1-1 | TRBV19 | CASSIKGRSTEAFF | TGTGCCAGTAGTATAAAGGGGAGGAGCACTGAAGCTTTCTTT
- | - | TRBJ1-2 | TRBV19 | CASSIRGSGHGYTF | TGTGCCAGTAGTATAAGGGGCAGTGGCCATGGCTACACCTTC
- | TRBD1 | TRBJ2-5 | TRBV19 | CASSIGTGVGETQYF | TGTGCCAGTAGTATAGGCACAGGGGTGGGAGAGACCCAGTACTTC
- | TRBD1 | TRBJ2-4 | TRBV10-3 | CAISDYQGAQYF | TGTGCCATCAGTGATTACCAGGGGGCGCAGTACTTC
- | - | TRBJ1-4 | TRBV5-1 | CASSRRGRDEKLFF | TGCGCCAGCAGCCGCCGAGGGAGGGATGAAAAACTGTTTTTT
- | - | TRBJ1-5 | TRBV6-5 | CASRPYRDQPQHF | TGTGCCAGCAGACCGTACAGAGATCAGCCCCAGCATTTT
- | TRBD1 | TRBJ1-4 | TRBV19 | CASSYGTGDEKLFF | TGTGCCAGTAGCTACGGGACAGGGGACGAAAAACTGTTTTTT
once | - | TRBJ1-2 | TRBV5-1 | CASSFRGNYGYTF | TGCGCCAGCAGCTTCCGGGGGAACTATGGCTACACCTTC
- | - | TRBJ1-1 | TRBV19 | CASSITRGEAFF | TGTGCCAGTAGTATAACCAGGGGCGAAGCTTTCTTT
- | TRBD1 | TRBJ1-1 | TRBV28 | CASRFRQGRWTEAFF | TGTGCCAGCAGATTTAGACAGGGGAGATGGACTGAAGCTTTCTTT
once | TRBD1 | TRBJ2-7 | TRBV29-1 | CSVLVTGVGEQYF | TGCAGCGTGCTTGTGACAGGGGTTGGGGAGCAGTACTTC
- | TRBD1 | TRBJ2-7 | TRBV5-1 | CASSQGTGLQQYF | TGCGCCAGCAGCCAGGGGACAGGGCTTCAGCAGTACTTC
medium-sized | TRBD2 | TRBJ2-2 | TRBV9 | CASSFTSGKPNTGELFF | TGTGCCAGCAGCTTTACTAGCGGGAAACCGAACACCGGGGAGCTGTTTTTT
- | - | TRBJ2-5 | TRBV3-1/TRBV3-2 | CASSRKPLEETQYF | TGTGCCAGCAGCCGTAAGCCCCTGGAAGAGACCCAGTACTTC
- | TRBD1 | TRBJ1-5 | TRBV18 | CASSPGTGPPNQPQHF | TGTGCCAGCTCCCCAGGGACAGGCCCTCCGAATCAGCCCCAGCATTTT
- | - | TRBJ1-1 | TRBV11-2 | CASSLGRAENTEAFF | TGTGCCAGCAGCTTAGGGAGGGCCGAGAACACTGAAGCTTTCTTT
- | - | TRBJ2-1 | TRBV3-1/TRBV3-2 | CASSALIYNEQFF | TGTGCCAGCAGCGCACTAATCTACAATGAGCAGTTCTTC
- | TRBD1 | TRBJ1-2 | TRBV4-2 | CASSPTRGPINYGYTF | TGTGCCAGCAGCCCGACCAGGGGGCCCATAAACTATGGCTACACCTTC
- | - | TRBJ1-2 | TRBV21-1 | CASSTRQGFYGYTF | TGTGCCAGCAGCACCAGACAGGGGTTCTATGGCTACACCTTC
- | - | TRBJ1-6 | TRBV4-1 | CASSQKGQGSSYNSPLHF | TGCGCCAGCAGCCAAAAGGGGCAGGGGAGCTCCTATAATTCACCCCTCCACTTT
- | - | TRBJ2-5 | TRBV5-6 | CASSLDSEETQYF | TGTGCCAGCAGCTTGGACAGTGAAGAGACCCAGTACTTC
- | TRBD2 | TRBJ2-3 | TRBV11-3 | CASSQTSGGADTQYF | TGTGCCAGCAGCCAAACTAGCGGGGGGGCAGATACGCAGTATTTT
- | TRBD2 | TRBJ2-1 | TRBV7-7 | CASSPGGAGEQFF | TGTGCCAGCAGTCCCGGGGGGGCGGGTGAGCAGTTCTTC
- | - | TRBJ2-1 | TRBV20-1 | CSAAGYNEQFF | TGCAGTGCAGCGGGCTACAATGAGCAGTTCTTC
- | - | TRBJ1-2 | TRBV7-8 | CASSLKRSYSPSYGYTF | TGTGCCAGCAGTCTTAAAAGGTCTTACAGTCCGTCTTATGGCTACACCTTC
few | TRBD1 | TRBJ1-1 | TRBV7-9 | CASSFGQDMNTEAFF | TGTGCCAGCAGCTTCGGACAGGATATGAACACTGAAGCTTTCTTT
- | - | TRBJ2-3 | TRBV27 | CASSFIDTQYF | TGTGCCAGCAGTTTCATAGATACGCAGTATTTT